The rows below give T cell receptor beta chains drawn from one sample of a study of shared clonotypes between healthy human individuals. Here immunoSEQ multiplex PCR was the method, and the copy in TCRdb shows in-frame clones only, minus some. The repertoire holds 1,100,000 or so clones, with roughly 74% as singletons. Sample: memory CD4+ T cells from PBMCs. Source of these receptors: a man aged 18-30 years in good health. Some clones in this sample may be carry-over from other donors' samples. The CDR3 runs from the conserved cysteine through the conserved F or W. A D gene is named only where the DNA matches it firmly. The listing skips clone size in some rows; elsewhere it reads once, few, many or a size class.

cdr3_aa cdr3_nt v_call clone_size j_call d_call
CASSLGLGLSYEQYF TGTGCCAGCAGCTTAGGTTTGGGCCTCTCCTACGAGCAGTACTTC TRBV7-2 NA TRBJ2-7 NA
CASRTGQGLGGNEQYF TGTGCCAGCAGGACGGGACAGGGTTTAGGGGGGAACGAGCAGTACTTC TRBV2 once TRBJ2-7 TRBD1
CASSQVTGVNNEQFF TGTGCCAGCAGCCAAGTAACAGGGGTCAACAATGAGCAGTTCTTC TRBV14 few TRBJ2-1 TRBD1
CASSPPGRAYNEQFF TGTGCCAGCTCACCACCCGGGAGGGCCTACAATGAGCAGTTCTTC TRBV18 NA TRBJ2-1 TRBD2
CAWGSDSNQPQHF TGTGCCTGGGGAAGTGATAGCAATCAGCCCCAGCATTTT TRBV30 NA TRBJ1-5 NA
CASSRTRINQPQHF TGTGCCAGCAGCCGTACTCGGATCAATCAGCCCCAGCATTTT TRBV7-2 NA TRBJ1-5 NA
CASSAWTGNTGELFF TGTGCCAGCAGCGCCTGGACAGGGAACACCGGGGAGCTGTTTTTT TRBV9 NA TRBJ2-2 TRBD1
CAISEGTGKVYGYTF TGTGCCATCAGTGAAGGGACAGGGAAGGTGTATGGCTACACCTTC TRBV10-3 NA TRBJ1-2 TRBD1
CASSQGTSGRGRGNEQFF TGTGCCAGCAGCCAGGGGACTAGCGGGAGAGGGCGTGGCAATGAGCAGTTCTTC TRBV4-2 NA TRBJ2-1 TRBD2
CASSRTGLVGYTF TGTGCCAGCAGTCGGACAGGCTTGGTCGGCTACACCTTC TRBV7-3 NA TRBJ1-2 TRBD1
CASSPPTGQDVNTQYF TGTGCCAGCAGTCCTCCGACAGGTCAAGATGTGAATACGCAGTATTTT TRBV6-6 NA TRBJ2-3 NA
CASSLTSGTVEQYF TGTGCCAGCAGCTTAACTAGCGGGACAGTAGAGCAGTACTTC TRBV5-4 NA TRBJ2-7 TRBD2
CASSQERGPYEQYF TGCGCCAGCAGCCAAGAGCGAGGGCCCTACGAGCAGTACTTC TRBV4-3 NA TRBJ2-7 NA
CASSLPQGAGTDTQYF TGTGCCAGCAGCTTGCCCCAGGGGGCTGGCACAGATACGCAGTATTTT TRBV5-4 NA TRBJ2-3 TRBD1
CASSSVGKSRDEQFF TGTGCCAGCAGCTCGGTGGGTAAGTCTAGGGATGAGCAGTTCTTC TRBV7-6 NA TRBJ2-1 NA
CASSRNRGSGANVLTF TGTGCCAGCAGTAGAAACAGGGGGTCTGGGGCCAACGTCCTGACTTTC TRBV2 NA TRBJ2-6 TRBD1